Detailed here is one TCR beta chain. The CDR3 is made up of 16 amino acids. V trimming: 2 bases; J trimming: 0 bases; junction bases outside the gene matches: 5. CDR1 and CDR2 from the germline V gene are MRHNA and SNTAGT. The data were taken from a study of response to subunit inactivated influenza vaccine. TCRdb fed the RT-PCR reads into MiXCR, producing one record per CDR3 protein. This table has around 250,000 distinct CDR3 sequences, 12% appearing once. The sample here was non-naive T cells sorted from PBMCs, taken roughly 15 days before vaccination. This rearrangement joins TRBV6-4 to TRBJ2-3; TRBD2 matches at 7 bases. The sequence came from a man aged 50 to 59 who received an inactivated influenza vaccine. The CDR3 nucleotides read TGTGCCAGCAGTGACAGTGCGGGAGCTAGCACAGATACGCAGTATTTT. As protein: CASSDSAGASTDTQYF.